The 24 T cell receptor beta chains below come from one sample, sequenced in a study of shared clonotypes between healthy human individuals. Repertoires were generated with immunoSEQ multiplex PCR, while TCRdb's copy carries only in-frame clones and drops some. In the table there are around 2.3 million clones, more than 90% of which are singletons. Sequenced: naive CD4+ T cells sorted from blood. Subset in this sample: CD45RA+ positively selected. The receptor set was obtained from a man between 18 and 29 years old in good health.

V is TRBV5-1 and J is TRBJ2-1; D ambiguous. V lost 5 bases to trimming and J lost 1 base, with 7 bases between them. Germline-derived CDR1 and CDR2 are SGHRS and YFSETQ. The CDR3 extends over 13 amino acids. The CDR3 DNA reads TGCGCCAGCAGATTAGATTCCTACAATGAGCAGTTCTTC. This encodes CASRLDSYNEQFF.

V and J are TRBV5-1 and TRBJ2-7, with D unclear. The CDR3 consists of 17 residues. The germline V gene encodes CDR1 SGHRS and CDR2 YFSETQ. Trimming removed 4 bases at V and 3 bases at J, with 23 bases between. CDR3: CASSADETRNWDYEQYF. The CDR3, as DNA: TGCGCCAGCAGCGCCGACGAGACGAGGAATTGGGACTACGAGCAGTACTTC.

V is TRBV6-5 and J is TRBJ1-2; 9 bases align to TRBD1. This CDR3 is 15 amino acids long. V trimming: 5 bases; J trimming: 4 bases; junction bases outside the gene matches: 8. The V gene's germline CDR1 is MNHEY and CDR2 SVGAGI. The CDR3 region has the DNA TGTGCCAGCAGTCGGGGACAGGGAAAATTCTATGGCTACACCTTC. The encoded protein is CASSRGQGKFYGYTF.

The V call is TRBV25-1, the J call TRBJ2-1; D is uncertain. The CDR3 loop spans 14 amino acids. The germline gives CDR1 MGHDK, CDR2 SYGVNS. Trimming removed 4 bases at V and 8 bases at J, with 15 bases between. DNA of the CDR3: TGTGCCAGCAGTGGTCAGCCTATCAGCGATGAGCAGTTCTTC. Residues: CASSGQPISDEQFF. Based on the CDR3 plus reference TRBV25-1 and TRBJ2-1, the full variable domain is EADIYQTPRYLVIGTGKKITLECSQTMGHDKMYWYQQDPGMELHLIHYSYGVNSTEKGDLSSESTVSRIRTEHFPLTLESARPSHTSQYLCASSGQPISDEQFFGPGTRLTVL.

The chain links TRBV6-6 to TRBJ2-2; 12 bases align to TRBD2. The CDR3 runs 15 residues. Trimming cost V 5 bases and J 5 bases; bases outside gene matches: 3. Germline-derived CDR1 and CDR2 are MNHNY and SVGAGI (reference sequence). In nucleotides, the CDR3 is TGTGCCAGCAGTGTACTAGCGGGGGGAACCGGGGAGCTGTTTTTT. Translation: CASSVLAGGTGELFF.

This clone showed up just once. The junction differs from germline at one of its ends, possibly a read error. Other DNA sequences in this specimen translate into the identical CDR3. The chain carries TRBV19 and TRBJ2-7; D assignment may be TRBD1 or TRBD2 (6 bases each). Looked up from germline, CDR1 is LNHDA and CDR2 is SQIVND (reference sequence). The CDR3 loop spans 13 amino acids. CDR3 DNA: TGTGCCAGCAGTATACAGGGAGGCTACGAGCAGTACTTC. It encodes CASSIQGGYEQYF. The full variable domain, completed using reference TRBV19 and TRBJ2-7, is DGGITQSPKYLFRKEGQNVTLSCEQNLNHDAMYWYRQDPGQGLRLIYYSQIVNDFQKGDIAEGYSVSREKKESFPLTVTSAQKNPTAFYLCASSIQGGYEQYFGPGTRLTVT.

A single count supports this clone. The V and J genes are TRBV7-2 and TRBJ2-1, with D unclear. The CDR3 runs 13 residues. Germline lookup yields CDR1 SGHTA and CDR2 FQGNSA. The V and J ends lost 5 bases and 6 bases respectively, with 11 bases between them. The CDR3 is CASSPSPGNEQFF. For the CDR3, the DNA is TGTGCCAGCAGCCCCAGCCCGGGCAATGAGCAGTTCTTC.

A note on this clone: Other DNA sequences in the sample encode the same CDR3. V gene TRBV7-9 combines with J gene TRBJ2-7; D remains unclear. The V and J ends lost 2 bases and 4 bases respectively, with 6 bases between them. Per the germline V gene, CDR1 is SEHNR and CDR2 is FQNEAQ (reference sequence). This CDR3 spans 12 amino acids. The chain's CDR3 is CASSLSPYEQYF. The CDR3 DNA sequence: TGTGCCAGCAGCTTAAGCCCATACGAGCAGTACTTC.

The genes are TRBV7-2 and TRBJ2-7, with D possibly matching TRBD1 (6 bases). Trimming cost V 5 bases and J 3 bases, with 20 bases left between them. The CDR3 has 16 amino acids. Germline V CDR1 and CDR2: SGHTA, FQGNSA. CDR3 coding DNA: TGTGCCAGCAGCCCCATGCAGGGGAGCGCCCGCTACGAGCAGTACTTC. Protein product: CASSPMQGSARYEQYF.

The rearrangement joins TRBV7-9 to TRBJ2-7, with 10 bases fitting TRBD2. V lost 2 bases and J lost 4; bases outside the gene matches: 5. Germline-derived CDR1 and CDR2 are SEHNR and FQNEAQ (reference sequence). The CDR3 has 15 amino acids. The CDR3 coding sequence is TGTGCCAGCAGCTTATCCCTAGCGGGAGCTTACGAGCAGTACTTC. Amino acid sequence: CASSLSLAGAYEQYF.

The chain employs TRBV18 and TRBJ2-1; TRBD1 aligns across 9 bases. The CDR3 sequence is 11 residues long. Germline CDR1 and CDR2: KGHSH and LQKENI. J lost 14 bases, V lost 6 bases, and 5 bases had no gene match. The CDR3 spells CASSRDRVEFF. The CDR3 bases are TGTGCCAGCTCCCGGGACAGGGTGGAGTTCTTC.

V is TRBV27 and J is TRBJ1-2, with D hard to call. V shed 4 bases and J shed 8 bases, with 14 bases lying between them. The CDR3 runs 13 residues. Germline lookup yields CDR1 MNHEY and CDR2 SMNVEV (reference sequence). For the CDR3, the DNA is TGTGCCAGCAGTTCTGTCCGGGCCCGAGGCTACACCTTC. It is translated as CASSSVRARGYTF.

The chain is built from TRBV5-1 and TRBJ1-5; tentatively, D is TRBD1 (6 bases). The CDR3 runs 18 residues. The V end lost 3 bases, the J end lost 0 bases, and 19 bases lay between the germline ends. Germline V lookup: CDR1 SGHRS, CDR2 YFSETQ. The CDR3 loop reads CASSWEGGEPHSNQPQHF. The CDR3 DNA reads TGCGCCAGCAGCTGGGAAGGGGGGGAACCCCATAGCAATCAGCCCCAGCATTTT.

The gene calls are TRBV10-3 and TRBJ1-6; the match to TRBD1 covers 7 bases. Germline loops: CDR1 ENHRY, CDR2 SYGVKD. CDR3 length: 16 residues. J lost 5 bases, V lost 6 bases, and 10 bases had no gene match. The CDR3, as DNA: TGTGCCATCAGGAGAGGGACAGAGAGCAATAATTCACCCCTCCACTTT. It translates to CAIRRGTESNNSPLHF.

The chain has TRBV11-3 and TRBJ2-1, with 7 bases aligning to TRBD1. The CDR3 has 15 amino acids. Germline V gene sequence: CDR1 SGHNT, CDR2 YENEEA. Trimming at V came to 1 base and at J to 2 bases, leaving 2 bases not matched to a gene. CDR3 sequence reads: CASSLAGGAYNEQFF. Written as DNA, the CDR3 is TGTGCCAGCAGCTTAGCAGGGGGTGCCTACAATGAGCAGTTCTTC.

The V call is TRBV5-1, the J call TRBJ1-3; D is possibly TRBD1 (6 bases). Germline CDR1 SGHRS, CDR2 YFSETQ. This CDR3 has 16 residues. Trimming removed 2 bases at V and 1 base at J, with 13 bases between. The CDR3 nucleotides are TGCGCCAGCAGCTTTGTCGGGACATCATCTGGAAACACCATATATTTT. Protein sequence: CASSFVGTSSGNTIYF.

The V and J genes are TRBV7-9 and TRBJ2-5, with D possibly TRBD2 on 6 matching bases. Trimming stripped 5 bases from V and 4 bases from J, with 14 bases between. The length of the CDR3 is 14 residues. Germline V CDR1 and CDR2: SEHNR, FQNEAQ (reference sequence). For the CDR3, the DNA is TGTGCCAGCAGCAGGCGGCTGGAGGGAGAGACCCAGTACTTC. It is translated as CASSRRLEGETQYF.

V gene TRBV5-1 combines with J gene TRBJ1-6, with 7 bases matching TRBD1. The CDR3 has 15 amino acids. V trimming: 1 base; J trimming: 7 bases; junction bases outside the gene matches: 5. Germline V CDR1 and CDR2: SGHRS, YFSETQ. CDR3 amino acids: CASSLMGQKNSPLHF. CDR3 nucleotide sequence: TGCGCCAGCAGCTTGATGGGACAGAAGAATTCACCCCTCCACTTT.

This chain connects TRBV14 to TRBJ1-3; unclear D gene. With 4 bases removed from V and 5 bases from J, the gap between germline ends came to 6 bases. CDR3 length equals 12 residues. Germline lookup yields CDR1 SGHDN and CDR2 FVKESK. Here the CDR3 DNA reads TGTGCCAGCAGCCCAGGACGAAACACCATATATTTT. Residues: CASSPGRNTIYF.

The chain employs TRBV5-5 and TRBJ1-2, with 9 bases that match TRBD1. The CDR3 has 16 residues. Germline V gives CDR1 SGHKS, CDR2 YYEKEE (reference sequence). V lost 7 bases to trimming and J lost 1 base; unmatched junction nucleotides: 11. CDR3 region: CASSDRGGIYNYGYTF. CDR3 DNA: TGTGCCAGCTCGGACAGGGGAGGGATTTATAACTATGGCTACACCTTC.

V and J are TRBV10-3 and TRBJ2-7, with D possibly TRBD2 on 6 matching bases. The CDR3 contains 13 residues. The germline V and J ends were trimmed by 1 base and 6 bases, with 10 bases remaining between them. Germline V CDR1 and CDR2: ENHRY, SYGVKD. The CDR3 loop is CAISEYREFEQYF. CDR3 sequence (DNA): TGTGCCATCAGTGAGTACCGGGAGTTCGAGCAGTACTTC.

This clone was counted a single time. This chain links TRBV4-1 with TRBJ2-2; D assignment may be TRBD1 or TRBD2 (7 bases each). The length of the CDR3 is 15 residues. Germline V gene lookup returns CDR1 MGHRA and CDR2 YSYEKL. Deletions cut 2 bases from V and 5 bases from J, with 12 bases between. The CDR3 DNA reads as TGCGCCAGCAGCCAACCGCAGGGGGGGACCGGGGAGCTGTTTTTT. Amino acids: CASSQPQGGTGELFF.

V gene TRBV19 combines with J gene TRBJ2-1, with 9 bases aligning to TRBD1. This CDR3 comprises 15 residues. The junction had 9 bases not matched to a gene; V was cut back by 5 bases and J by 7 bases. Germline V gives CDR1 LNHDA, CDR2 SQIVND (reference sequence). The CDR3 DNA reads as TGTGCCAGTAGTGTTCCGGGACAGGGAAGGAATGAGCAGTTCTTC. This sequence encodes CASSVPGQGRNEQFF.

This clone was detected once. V is TRBV5-6 and J is TRBJ2-5; D is ambiguous. The germline V and J ends were trimmed by 2 bases and 7 bases, with 9 bases remaining between them. The germline CDR1 and CDR2 sequences are SGHDT and YYEEEE. This CDR3 is 12 amino acids long. The CDR3 DNA is TGTGCCAGCAGCTTCTCAACAGCGACCCAGTACTTC. Its translation is CASSFSTATQYF. Full variable domain (remainder filled in from reference TRBV5-6 and TRBJ2-5): DAGVTQSPTHLIKTRGQQVTLRCSPKSGHDTVSWYQQALGQGPQFIFQYYEEEERQRGNFPDRFSGHQFPNYSSELNVNALLLGDSALYLCASSFSTATQYFGPGTRLLVL.